This TCR beta chain was sequenced during a study of cytomegalovirus exposure and HLA in healthy donors. Study at large: Earlier, about 179 million T cells were analyzed, and 95 million to 140 million unique TCR beta sequences were found among them.

Germline trimming cut 6 bases from V and 5 bases from J; bases unmatched to any gene: 11. Germline CDR1 SGHDT, CDR2 YYEEEE. The CDR3 is made up of 14 amino acids. Study results and limitations: For cytomegalovirus status, the classifier reportedly gave diagnoses with high specificity and sensitivity.

All donors participated as healthy donors of bone marrow. Donors counted as nominally healthy when sampled, yet unrecorded immune exposures were likely. As regards this clone: Its cognate antigen is unknown.

In the PCR, 60 Vbeta and 13 Jbeta primers were used. TCRdb's copy holds only in-frame clones and misses some; the assay was immunoSEQ multiplex PCR. The sample yields 190,000 or so clones, 80% seen once. V usage is TRBV5-6 and J usage is TRBJ2-7; TRBD2 agrees at 7 bases. The specimen sequenced was PBMCs. The TCR originated in a boy aged 5-17 years in good health and CMV-seronegative. For the CDR3, the DNA is TGTGCCAGCAAGTCCGGGGAGGGTGTCCACGAGCAGTACTTC. This translates into CASKSGEGVHEQYF.